This T cell receptor beta chain emerged from a study of T cells in Graves' hyperthyroidism and ophthalmopathy. RNA transcripts yielded amplified TCR beta CDR3 regions. When the TCR CDR3 underwent first-round RT-PCR, the HTBI primer set was used. TCRdb passed the multiplex PCR reads through MiXCR, listing each CDR3 protein once. The data show approximately 500,000 distinct CDR3 sequences, about 45% seen once. Findings and limits, study-wide: Blood also carried most thyroid clonotypes expanded above 0.001.

The CDR3 consists of 15 residues. Germline CDR1 reads MGHRA; CDR2 reads YSYEKL. Losses at the gene ends were 4 bases for V and 0 bases for J; bases not matched to a gene: 4. Diagnoses rested on clinical symptoms, serum thyroxine and TRAb, thyroid ultrasound and orbital computed tomography. In the case of this clonotype: Its antigen is undetermined.

The TCR originated in a woman under 30 with Graves' hyperthyroidism. The rearrangement uses TRBV4-1 and TRBJ1-2; 8 bases agree with TRBD1. Sequencing used peripheral blood or thyroid tissue (not recorded which). The CDR3 DNA sequence: TGCGCCAGCAGCCGAGCAGGGGGCTCTAACTATGGCTACACCTTC. As protein: CASSRAGGSNYGYTF.